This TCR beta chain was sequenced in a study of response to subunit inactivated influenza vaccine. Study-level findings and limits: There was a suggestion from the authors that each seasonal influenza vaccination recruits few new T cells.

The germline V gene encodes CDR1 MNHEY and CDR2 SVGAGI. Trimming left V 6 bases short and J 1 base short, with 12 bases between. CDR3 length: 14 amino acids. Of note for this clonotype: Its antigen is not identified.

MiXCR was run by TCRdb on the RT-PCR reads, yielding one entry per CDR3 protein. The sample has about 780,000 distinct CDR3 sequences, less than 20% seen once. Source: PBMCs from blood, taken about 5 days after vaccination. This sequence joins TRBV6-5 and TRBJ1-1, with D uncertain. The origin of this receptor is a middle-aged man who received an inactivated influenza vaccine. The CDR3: CASRYGRTNTEAFF. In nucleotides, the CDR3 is TGTGCCAGCAGATACGGACGGACGAACACTGAAGCTTTCTTT.